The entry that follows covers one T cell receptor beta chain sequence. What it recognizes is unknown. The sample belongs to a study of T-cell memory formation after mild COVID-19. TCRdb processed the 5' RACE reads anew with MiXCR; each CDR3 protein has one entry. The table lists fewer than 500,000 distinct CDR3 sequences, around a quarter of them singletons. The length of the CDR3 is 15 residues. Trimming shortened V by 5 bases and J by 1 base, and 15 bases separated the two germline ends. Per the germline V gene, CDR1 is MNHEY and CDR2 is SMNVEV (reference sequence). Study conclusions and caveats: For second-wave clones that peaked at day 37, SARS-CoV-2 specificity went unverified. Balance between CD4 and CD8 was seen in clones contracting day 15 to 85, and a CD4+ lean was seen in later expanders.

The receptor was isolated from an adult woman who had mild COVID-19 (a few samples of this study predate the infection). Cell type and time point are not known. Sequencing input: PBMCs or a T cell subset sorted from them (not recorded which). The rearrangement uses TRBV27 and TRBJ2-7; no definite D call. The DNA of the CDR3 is TGTGCCAGCAGTCCGGGTACAGAGCTTTCCTACGAGCAGTACTTC. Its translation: CASSPGTELSYEQYF.